This TCR beta chain appears in the sequencing data of a study of blood T cell repertoires in COVID-19. Background on the study: Sources were T cells, B-cell-depleted T cells, or PBMCs; the material itself was cDNA or gDNA.

The table lists this clone with a count of one. Germline V lookup: CDR1 LNHDA, CDR2 SQIVND (reference sequence). Trimming took off 2 bases at V and 5 bases at J, with 7 bases between the two ends. The CDR3 is made up of 13 amino acids. Some clones are missing from TCRdb's copy, which holds only in-frame ones; the method was immunoSEQ multiplex PCR. In the table there are around 300,000 clones, 70% to 90% of which are singletons. This chain links TRBV19 with TRBJ2-1; weak D call: TRBD2 (5 bases). The sample taken for sequencing was peripheral blood. This TCR derives from a woman in her 30s with active or convalescent COVID-19. Here the CDR3 reads CASSITGNNEQFF. As DNA, the CDR3 is TGTGCCAGTAGTATAACGGGAAACAATGAGCAGTTCTTC.